The 29 T cell receptor beta chains in this list originate from one sample, sequenced in a study of blood T cell repertoires in COVID-19. Profiling relied on immunoSEQ multiplex PCR, and the TCRdb table lists in-frame clones only, not all of them. In the table there are fewer than 500,000 clones, 70% to 90% of which are singletons. Sequenced: PBMCs or T cells enriched from blood (not recorded which). The receptors here all came from a man younger than 45 who had recovered from COVID-19.

V and J are TRBV11-3 and TRBJ1-2; maybe TRBD1 (6 bases). V shed 1 base and J shed 5 bases, with 11 bases lying between them. This CDR3 has 14 amino acids. Germline V gives CDR1 SGHNT, CDR2 YENEEA. The CDR3 region is CASSLAADSYGYTF. In DNA form, the CDR3 reads TGTGCCAGCAGCTTAGCGGCGGACAGTTATGGCTACACCTTC.

The chain is built from TRBV5-4 and TRBJ2-7, with a possible D match to TRBD1 (5 bases). From germline, CDR1 is SGHNT and CDR2 YYREEE (reference sequence). This CDR3 has 14 residues. The germline V and J ends were trimmed by 6 bases and 2 bases, with 15 bases remaining between them. CDR3 protein: CASTAGPGTYEQYF. CDR3 in DNA: TGTGCCAGCACCGCTGGTCCAGGGACCTACGAGCAGTACTTC.

The rearrangement links TRBV7-8 to TRBJ1-2; D not resolved. V was trimmed by 4 bases and J by 4 bases, leaving 13 bases between them. The CDR3 length is 14 residues. Germline V gives CDR1 SGHVS, CDR2 FQNEAQ. CDR3 region: CASSSLPLTYGYTF. For the CDR3, the DNA is TGTGCCAGCAGCTCCCTGCCACTCACCTATGGCTACACCTTC. The whole variable domain, remainder taken from reference TRBV7-8 and TRBJ1-2, is GAGVSQSPRYKVAKRGQDVALRCDPISGHVSLFWYQQALGQGPEFLTYFQNEAQLDKSGLPSDRFFAERPEGSVSTLKIQRTQQEDSAVYLCASSSLPLTYGYTFGSGTRLTVV.

This rearrangement joins TRBV6-1 to TRBJ1-5; D remains unclear. V dropped 2 bases and J dropped 5 bases, with 16 bases sitting between them. Germline lookup yields CDR1 MNHNS and CDR2 SASEGT. The CDR3 loop spans 16 amino acids. The CDR3: CASSESNAALYQPQHF. Written as DNA, the CDR3 is TGTGCCAGCAGTGAAAGTAATGCGGCACTTTATCAGCCCCAGCATTTT.

The genes are TRBV7-8 and TRBJ1-4; TRBD1 aligns across 9 bases. V dropped 5 bases and J dropped 7; count of bases not matched to a gene: 11. CDR3 length: 16 residues. Germline assignment: CDR1 SGHVS and CDR2 FQNEAQ. The CDR3 coding sequence is TGTGCCAGCAGCATTCGACGGGGGACAGGGAGTGAAAAACTGTTTTTT. Its translation: CASSIRRGTGSEKLFF.

The gene calls are TRBV2 and TRBJ2-2; 9 bases are a match to TRBD1. The CDR3 loop spans 15 amino acids. The germline V gene encodes CDR1 SNHLY and CDR2 FYNNEI. The junction had 6 bases not matched to a gene; V was cut back by 5 bases and J by 5 bases. DNA of the CDR3: TGTGCCAGCAGTTTTGACAGGGGGGGGACCGGGGAGCTGTTTTTT. This encodes CASSFDRGGTGELFF.

The chain is built from TRBV19 and TRBJ2-1; D is possibly TRBD2 (5 bases). CDR3 length: 15 amino acids. V lost 6 bases, J lost 8 bases, and 20 bases lay in between. Germline loops: CDR1 LNHDA, CDR2 SQIVND (reference sequence). In DNA form, the CDR3 reads TGTGCCAGTAGCATCGAACGGGGATACGCACATGAGCAGTTCTTC. It is translated as CASSIERGYAHEQFF.

The chain combines TRBV4-1 with TRBJ2-7, with TRBD2 identical over 10 bases. The junction had 7 bases not matched to a gene; V was cut back by 4 bases and J by 7 bases. CDR1 MGHRA and CDR2 YSYEKL come from the germline V gene. The length of the CDR3 is 14 residues. CDR3 amino acids: CASSPNPLAGEQYF. CDR3 bases: TGCGCCAGCAGCCCCAACCCACTAGCGGGAGAGCAGTACTTC.

This clone occurred a few times. The rearrangement joins TRBV5-1 to TRBJ2-7; 9 bases agree with TRBD2. In germline, CDR1 is SGHRS, CDR2 YFSETQ. V trimming: 0 bases; J trimming: 2 bases; junction bases outside the gene matches: 0. The CDR3 is 14 amino acids. CDR3 region: CASSLASGAYEQYF. In DNA form, the CDR3 reads TGCGCCAGCAGCTTGGCTAGCGGGGCCTACGAGCAGTACTTC.

This clone has a handful of counts. The J gene is TRBJ1-5, the V gene TRBV30; 12 bases align to TRBD1. Trimming at V came to 0 bases and at J to 5 bases, leaving 8 bases not matched to a gene. The CDR3 is 17 amino acids. Germline CDR1 GTSNPN, CDR2 SVGIG (reference sequence). The CDR3 loop reads CAWSVPGQGARDQPQHF. The CDR3 DNA reads TGTGCCTGGAGTGTCCCGGGACAGGGGGCGCGTGATCAGCCCCAGCATTTT.

The J gene is TRBJ1-2, the V gene TRBV9, with D uncertain. Germline V gives CDR1 SGDLS, CDR2 YYNGEE. This CDR3 has 12 residues. Trimming removed 2 bases at V and 8 bases at J, with 10 bases between. The CDR3 DNA follows: TGTGCCAGCAGCGTCGTTGGGCTAGGCTACACCTTC. This sequence encodes CASSVVGLGYTF.

The J gene is TRBJ1-3, the V gene TRBV4-1, with D possibly TRBD1 on 6 matching bases. This CDR3 is 16 amino acids long. The germline V and J ends were trimmed by 4 bases and 0 bases, with 13 bases remaining between them. Germline V gene data show CDR1 as MGHRA and CDR2 as YSYEKL. This chain's CDR3 is CASSLGWGPSGNTIYF. CDR3 nucleotide sequence: TGCGCCAGCAGCCTCGGCTGGGGGCCCTCTGGAAACACCATATATTTT.

The rearrangement joins TRBV19 to TRBJ1-5; 11 positions match TRBD1. The CDR3 spans 15 residues. Germline V gene lookup returns CDR1 LNHDA and CDR2 SQIVND (reference sequence). The ends lost 6 bases at V and 5 bases at J; junction bases unmatched: 6. The CDR3 here is CASSRDRGIDQPQHF. The CDR3 coding sequence is TGTGCCAGTAGCCGGGACAGGGGGATCGATCAGCCCCAGCATTTT.

V usage is TRBV4-1 and J usage is TRBJ2-1, with 10 bases aligning to TRBD2. Germline trimming cut 0 bases from V and 7 bases from J; bases unmatched to any gene: 3. CDR3 size: 15 residues. The germline V gene encodes CDR1 MGHRA and CDR2 YSYEKL. As DNA, the CDR3 is TGCGCCAGCAGCCAAGAGGGGACTAGCGAGAATGAGCAGTTCTTC. Its protein product is CASSQEGTSENEQFF.

The table lists this clone with a count of one. The gene calls are TRBV7-2 and TRBJ2-7, with 7 bases matching TRBD1. In germline, CDR1 is SGHTA, CDR2 FQGNSA. After removal of 5 bases from V and 1 base from J, the junction contained 11 bases not matched to a gene. The CDR3 extends over 16 amino acids. The CDR3 DNA sequence: TGTGCCAGCAGCAAAGGGGGCGGTTCTCCTTCCTACGAGCAGTACTTC. Protein: CASSKGGGSPSYEQYF. The full variable domain, rest sourced from reference TRBV7-2 and TRBJ2-7, is GAGVSQSPSNKVTEKGKDVELRCDPISGHTALYWYRQSLGQGLEFLIYFQGNSAPDKSGLPSDRFSAERTGGSVSTLTIQRTQQEDSAVYLCASSKGGGSPSYEQYFGPGTRLTVT.

This chain connects TRBV6-5 to TRBJ2-2; 10 positions match TRBD1. This CDR3 has 15 amino acids. J was trimmed by 6 bases and V by 4 bases; bases with no gene match: 5. Looked up from germline, CDR1 is MNHEY and CDR2 is SVGAGI. CDR3: CASSSGQGVAGELFF. As DNA, the CDR3 is TGTGCCAGCAGTTCCGGACAGGGGGTCGCCGGGGAGCTGTTTTTT.

For the CDR3, the DNA is TGTGCCAGCAGCCCAACGGCAACTAGCGGCCGCGGAGCCCAGTACTTC. Amino acid sequence: CASSPTATSGRGAQYF. The chain couples TRBV11-2 to TRBJ2-5, with TRBD2 identical over 8 bases. Per the germline V gene, CDR1 is SGHAT and CDR2 is FQNNGV. The CDR3 totals 16 residues. Trimming cost V 5 bases and J 9 bases; bases outside gene matches: 17.

V gene TRBV7-2 combines with J gene TRBJ2-3; 8 nucleotides align to TRBD2. The V gene's germline CDR1 is SGHTA and CDR2 FQGNSA. CDR3 length: 14 residues. J was trimmed by 3 bases and V by 6 bases; bases with no gene match: 5. In nucleotides, the CDR3 is TGTGCCAGCAGATTCGGACTAGCAACAGATACGCAGTATTTT. This sequence encodes CASRFGLATDTQYF.

The chain recombines TRBV7-2 with TRBJ1-2; D is undetermined. The germline gives CDR1 SGHTA, CDR2 FQGNSA. The CDR3 runs to 18 residues. The germline V and J ends were trimmed by 1 base and 0 bases, with 18 bases remaining between them. CDR3 sequence: CASSLVMTGTSPNYGYTF. The CDR3 DNA reads TGTGCCAGCAGCTTAGTGATGACGGGAACTTCCCCTAACTATGGCTACACCTTC.

This chain uses TRBV5-6 with TRBJ1-5; 11 bases line up with TRBD1. V gave up 0 bases and J gave up 2 bases; unmatched junction bases: 7. Germline lookup yields CDR1 SGHDT and CDR2 YYEEEE. CDR3 size: 18 residues. CDR3 DNA: TGTGCCAGCAGCTTGGCCGGACAGGGGGCATTTGGCAATCAGCCCCAGCATTTT. Its protein is CASSLAGQGAFGNQPQHF.

The rearrangement joins TRBV11-2 to TRBJ1-2; 7 nucleotides line up with TRBD1. The CDR3 covers 15 residues. The germline CDR1 and CDR2 sequences are SGHAT and FQNNGV. V lost 1 base, J lost 1 base, and 3 bases stayed unmatched. Written as DNA, the CDR3 is TGTGCCAGCAGCTTAGTTGCAGGGGGTAACTATGGCTACACCTTC. Protein product: CASSLVAGGNYGYTF.

This clone was observed a handful of times. The chain recombines TRBV5-1 with TRBJ2-2; 9 bases fit TRBD1. The CDR3 has 14 amino acids. The junction had 4 bases not matched to a gene; V was cut back by 7 bases and J by 3 bases. CDR1 is SGHRS, CDR2 YFSETQ, per germline. CDR3 bases: TGCGCCAGCCAGGACAGGGGCGACACCGGGGAGCTGTTTTTT. As protein: CASQDRGDTGELFF.

The chain links TRBV6-5 to TRBJ2-2; maybe TRBD1 (6 bases). V dropped 6 bases and J dropped 1 base, with 9 bases sitting between them. This CDR3 is built from 14 residues. The germline V gene has CDR1 MNHEY and CDR2 SVGAGI. The CDR3 nucleotides read TGTGCCAGCAGACAACAGGGGAACACCGGGGAGCTGTTTTTT. Its translation is CASRQQGNTGELFF.

This clone was detected only a few times. CDR3 loop: CASSSRGLGTGELFF. CDR3 sequence (DNA): TGTGCCAGCAGCTCGAGGGGGCTGGGTACCGGGGAGCTGTTTTTT. The rearrangement joins TRBV7-8 to TRBJ2-2; 7 bases align to TRBD1. V shed 4 bases and J 5 bases; nucleotides not matched to a gene: 7. Germline values: CDR1 SGHVS, CDR2 FQNEAQ. The CDR3 has 15 amino acids. The variable domain in full, with the rest retrieved from reference TRBV7-8 and TRBJ2-2, is GAGVSQSPRYKVAKRGQDVALRCDPISGHVSLFWYQQALGQGPEFLTYFQNEAQLDKSGLPSDRFFAERPEGSVSTLKIQRTQQEDSAVYLCASSSRGLGTGELFFGEGSRLTVL.

This chain uses TRBV11-2 with TRBJ1-2; D unresolved. Trimming took 5 bases from V and 0 from J, leaving 13 bases between them. CDR1 is SGHAT and CDR2 is FQNNGV in the germline V gene. The CDR3 totals 15 residues. The DNA of the CDR3 is TGTGCCAGCAGCCCTAGACGTAGTCCTAACTATGGCTACACCTTC. Encoded protein: CASSPRRSPNYGYTF.

This chain joins TRBV5-1 and TRBJ1-2, with D possibly being TRBD1 (5 bases). In germline, CDR1 is SGHRS, CDR2 YFSETQ. V lost 4 bases to trimming and J lost 4 bases, with 14 bases between them. The length of the CDR3 is 14 residues. The CDR3 reads CASSLDSPLYGYTF. The DNA for the CDR3 is TGCGCCAGCAGCCTTGACAGCCCCCTCTATGGCTACACCTTC.

The J gene is TRBJ2-1, the V gene TRBV12-3 or TRBV12-4; D is unresolved. The V gene lost 10 bases and the J gene lost 6 bases, with 10 bases spanning the gap. This CDR3 is built from 11 residues. The CDR3 nucleotides read TGTGCCACCTCTGTTAGCAATGAGCAGTTCTTC. It specifies CATSVSNEQFF.

The rearrangement uses TRBV6-2 or TRBV6-3 and TRBJ2-1, with D tentatively TRBD1 (5 bases). This CDR3 spans 14 amino acids. From germline, CDR1 is MNHEY and CDR2 SVGEGT. The V and J ends lost 6 bases and 1 base respectively, with 10 bases between them. DNA of the CDR3: TGTGCCAGCAGCCAGACAGAGTCCTACAATGAGCAGTTCTTC. Its protein product is CASSQTESYNEQFF.

J is TRBJ2-7 and V is TRBV4-3; D is uncertain. The germline V and J ends were trimmed by 4 bases and 9 bases, with 22 bases remaining between them. The germline CDR1 and CDR2 sequences are LGHNA and YSLEER. This CDR3 is 15 amino acids long. The CDR3 loop reads CASSPSEVVPKAQYF. For the CDR3, the DNA is TGCGCCAGCAGCCCGAGTGAGGTAGTTCCCAAAGCGCAGTACTTC.